Listed below are T cell receptor beta chains from one sample, sequenced in a study of cytomegalovirus exposure and HLA in healthy donors. The protocol was immunoSEQ multiplex PCR, while the TCRdb copy is restricted to in-frame clones and leaves out a portion. The table lists about 160,000 clones, roughly 84% of them singletons. The sequencing input was PBMCs. The receptors come from a man aged 18 to 30 in good health and CMV-seronegative. Both conserved end residues are part of each CDR3. Each record gives: clone size, D gene, J gene, V gene, CDR3 DNA, CDR3 protein. A D gene is named only where the DNA matches it firmly. Only some rows state a clone size, as once, few, many or a class for expanded clones.

size: few
D: -
J: TRBJ2-5
V: TRBV12-5
DNA: TGTGCTAGTGGTTTGAACAGGGAAGAGACCCAGTACTTC
CDR3: CASGLNREETQYF

size: -
D: TRBD1
J: TRBJ2-1
V: TRBV28
DNA: TGTGCCAGCAGGAACACAGGGGGGTTAAATGAGCAGTTCTTC
CDR3: CASRNTGGLNEQFF

size: -
D: TRBD2
J: TRBJ2-2
V: TRBV5-1
DNA: TGCGCCAGCAGCGAAAGACTAGCGGGGGGCAGCGGGGAGCTGTTTTTT
CDR3: CASSERLAGGSGELFF

size: -
D: TRBD2
J: TRBJ2-5
V: TRBV10-3
DNA: TGTGCCATCAGTGATACTAGCGGGGGAGAGACCCAGTACTTC
CDR3: CAISDTSGGETQYF

size: once
D: -
J: TRBJ2-7
V: TRBV7-8
DNA: TGTGCCAGCAGCTTCGGCTTGGCGGGCGGGTCCTCCTACGAGCAGTACTTC
CDR3: CASSFGLAGGSSYEQYF

size: -
D: -
J: TRBJ1-1
V: TRBV9
DNA: TGTGCCAGCAGCGTAGGACCATCGGGCACTGAAGCTTTCTTT
CDR3: CASSVGPSGTEAFF

size: -
D: -
J: TRBJ2-1
V: TRBV7-3
DNA: TGTGCCAGCAGCCAAGGGACTCCCGAGCAGTTCTTC
CDR3: CASSQGTPEQFF

size: -
D: -
J: TRBJ2-7
V: TRBV18
DNA: TGTGCCAGCTCTTCGTCTACCTACGAGCAGTACTTC
CDR3: CASSSSTYEQYF

size: medium-sized
D: -
J: TRBJ2-1
V: TRBV25-1
DNA: TGTGCCAGCAGTACAATAAATGAGCAGTTCTTC
CDR3: CASSTINEQFF

size: -
D: -
J: TRBJ2-7
V: TRBV2
DNA: TGTGCCAGCAGTGCTTTGCGGACTTACGAGCAGTACTTC
CDR3: CASSALRTYEQYF

size: -
D: -
J: TRBJ2-1
V: TRBV7-9
DNA: TGTGCCAGCAGCTTAGCGCTCGAGCGGAGCCTCGACAATGAGCAGTTCTTC
CDR3: CASSLALERSLDNEQFF